What follows are 20 T cell receptor beta chains derived from one specimen sequenced in a study of blood T cells in healthy people across ages. A second roughly 7 to 12 cycle PCR used barcoded and J-beta primers. TCRdb reprocessed the 5' RACE reads via MiXCR and lists one record per CDR3 protein. This table holds 1.5 million to 2 million distinct CDR3 sequences, 34% found once. Sequencing input: blood. Every receptor here comes from a woman in her twenties or thirties in good health.

In this sample, this clonotype turned up many times. CDR3: CAISESKLTRDMETQYF. CDR3 nucleotides: TGTGCCATCAGTGAGTCGAAGTTGACTAGAGATATGGAGACCCAGTACTTC. V usage is TRBV10-3 and J usage is TRBJ2-5, with TRBD2 as a possible D gene (6 bases). The germline CDR1 and CDR2 sequences are ENHRY and SYGVKD. The CDR3 has 17 residues. V lost 0 bases and J 5 bases, leaving 19 bases between the germline ends.

V is TRBV18 and J is TRBJ1-1, with D possibly TRBD1 on 5 matching bases. Germline loops: CDR1 KGHSH, CDR2 LQKENI. CDR3 size: 13 residues. Trimming left V 5 bases short and J 8 bases short, with 15 bases between. The CDR3 nucleotides read TGTGCCAGCTCATTTAGTCAGGACATGGAAGCTTTCTTT. This translates into CASSFSQDMEAFF.

In this sample, this clonotype turned up many times. This rearrangement joins TRBV12-3 or TRBV12-4 to TRBJ2-1; TRBD2 agrees at 8 bases. This CDR3 is built from 15 residues. V lost 7 bases to trimming and J lost 1 base; unmatched junction nucleotides: 6. This chain's CDR3 is CASKNPSGSYNEQFF. Here the CDR3 DNA reads TGTGCCAGCAAGAACCCTAGCGGGTCCTACAATGAGCAGTTCTTC.

V usage is TRBV5-6 and J usage is TRBJ2-1, with D possibly being TRBD1 or TRBD2 (5 bases each). Germline lookup yields CDR1 SGHDT and CDR2 YYEEEE. V dropped 4 bases and J dropped 6 bases, with 14 bases sitting between them. This CDR3 is 14 amino acids long. CDR3 bases: TGTGCCAGCAGCCAGGGACGAAATTTCAATGAGCAGTTCTTC. This sequence encodes CASSQGRNFNEQFF.

This clonotype was picked up a small number of times. This chain uses TRBV7-9 with TRBJ2-1, with a tentative D call TRBD1 (5 bases). The CDR3 covers 14 residues. V was trimmed by 3 bases and J by 6 bases, leaving 12 bases between them. From germline, CDR1 is SEHNR and CDR2 FQNEAQ (reference sequence). CDR3 sequence: CASSFSTDSNEQFF. The CDR3 bases are TGTGCCAGCAGCTTCTCCACCGACAGCAATGAGCAGTTCTTC.

The chain carries TRBV10-3 and TRBJ2-2, with D possibly TRBD2 on 5 matching bases. Deletions cut 7 bases from V and 0 bases from J, with 9 bases between. Per the germline V gene, CDR1 is ENHRY and CDR2 is SYGVKD. CDR3 length: 14 amino acids. CDR3 protein: CAITAGANTGELFF. The CDR3 DNA reads as TGTGCCATCACTGCCGGGGCGAACACCGGGGAGCTGTTTTTT.

The gene calls are TRBV20-1 and TRBJ2-1; 9 positions agree with TRBD2. J was trimmed by 7 bases and V by 6 bases; bases with no gene match: 10. The CDR3 contains 14 residues. Germline V CDR1 and CDR2: DFQATT, SNEGSKA (reference sequence). The CDR3 protein is CSAPAAGGINEQFF. In DNA form, the CDR3 reads TGCAGTGCCCCCGCGGCGGGAGGGATTAATGAGCAGTTCTTC.

At least ten counts were recorded for this clonotype. The chain carries TRBV20-1 and TRBJ2-5; 7 nucleotides align to TRBD2. The V gene's germline CDR1 is DFQATT and CDR2 SNEGSKA (reference sequence). The V gene end was trimmed by 8 bases and the J gene end by 4 bases; junction bases not matched to a gene: 10. The CDR3 loop spans 13 amino acids. The CDR3 sequence is CSLLARGGETQYF. CDR3 DNA: TGCAGTCTACTCGCGCGCGGGGGAGAGACCCAGTACTTC.

The gene calls are TRBV21-1 and TRBJ2-1; TRBD1 reflects the table's D call only, with no check against the DNA. TRBV21-1 is assigned pseudogene status. CDR3 length equals 14 residues. CDR3 nucleotide sequence: TGTGCCAGCAGCAAAGGGAGACAGAACAATGAGCAGTTCTTC. Translating gives CASSKGRQNNEQFF.

This clonotype was observed at least ten times. The V call is TRBV12-3 or TRBV12-4, the J call TRBJ2-7, with TRBD2 identical over 9 bases. The CDR3 has 14 amino acids. Losses at the gene ends were 7 bases for V and 0 bases for J; bases not matched to a gene: 4. CDR3 protein: CASTLAGNSYEQYF. DNA of the CDR3: TGTGCCAGCACCCTAGCGGGGAACTCCTACGAGCAGTACTTC.

CDR3: CASSPPVGAHNEQYF. In DNA, the CDR3 is TGTGCCAGCAGCCCCCCCGTTGGGGCACACAACGAGCAGTACTTC. The chain couples TRBV7-6 to TRBJ2-7; possibly TRBD1 for D (5 bases). The V gene's germline CDR1 is SGHVS and CDR2 FNYEAQ. Trimming cost V 5 bases and J 5 bases, with 19 bases left between them. This CDR3 contains 15 residues.

The sample holds a few counts of this clonotype. This chain links TRBV20-1 with TRBJ2-3; D is possibly TRBD1 or TRBD2 (5 bases each). Per the germline V gene, CDR1 is DFQATT and CDR2 is SNEGSKA (reference sequence). This CDR3 is 13 amino acids long. V lost 6 bases and J 2 bases, leaving 12 bases between the germline ends. The CDR3 DNA sequence: TGCAGTGCCCCCCGGGACGACACAGATACGCAGTATTTT. Amino acids: CSAPRDDTDTQYF.

Many counts were recorded for this clonotype. This chain uses TRBV7-6 with TRBJ1-2; no clear D. V lost 1 base and J 2 bases, leaving 5 bases between the germline ends. In germline, CDR1 is SGHVS, CDR2 FNYEAQ. The CDR3 covers 13 residues. The CDR3 spells CASSLDTNYGYTF. CDR3 in DNA: TGTGCCAGCAGCTTAGACACCAACTATGGCTACACCTTC.

This clonotype was observed a few times. V and J are TRBV2 and TRBJ2-7; 9 bases line up with TRBD1. V lost 5 bases and J lost 7; bases outside the gene matches: 6. This CDR3 contains 13 residues. Germline V gives CDR1 SNHLY, CDR2 FYNNEI. This CDR3 reads CASSSRTGVEQYF. CDR3 in DNA: TGTGCCAGCAGTTCCCGGACAGGGGTAGAGCAGTACTTC.

The chain links TRBV28 to TRBJ1-5, with D uncertain. Germline CDR1 is MDHEN and CDR2 is SYDVKM. The CDR3 runs to 15 residues. The ends were cut back, 5 bases at V and 0 bases at J, with 11 bases in the middle. CDR3 sequence reads: CASSQMETSNQPQHF. Written as DNA, the CDR3 is TGTGCCAGCAGTCAAATGGAGACTAGCAATCAGCCCCAGCATTTT.

There are many counts of this clonotype. V and J are TRBV24-1 and TRBJ2-3; 7 nucleotides align to TRBD1. CDR3 length equals 20 residues. The germline CDR1 and CDR2 sequences are KGHDR and SFDVKD. V was clipped by 3 bases and J by 5 bases; unmatched bases: 22. CDR3 residues: CATSDPTSEQGITSRDTQYF. The CDR3 bases are TGTGCCACCAGTGATCCAACCTCCGAACAGGGGATTACTTCCCGAGATACGCAGTATTTT.

CDR3 sequence: CASSPTGEFQETQYF. For the CDR3, the DNA is TGTGCCAGCAGCCCAACAGGAGAATTTCAAGAGACCCAGTACTTC. The chain carries TRBV6-5 and TRBJ2-5, with D maybe TRBD1 (5 bases). This CDR3 region has 15 residues. In germline, CDR1 is MNHEY, CDR2 SVGAGI. V was clipped by 6 bases and J by 2 bases, with 16 bases between them.

Only a few counts were recorded for this clonotype. The chain is built from TRBV20-1 and TRBJ2-3; D may match TRBD1 or TRBD2 (6 bases each). CDR1 and CDR2 from the germline V gene are DFQATT and SNEGSKA (reference sequence). This CDR3 spans 14 amino acids. V was clipped by 5 bases and J by 4 bases, with 16 bases between them. CDR3 in amino acids: CSAGRGGPSDTQYF. CDR3 coding DNA: TGCAGTGCTGGCAGGGGAGGACCTTCAGATACGCAGTATTTT.

This sequence joins TRBV28 and TRBJ2-7; 9 bases match TRBD2. The CDR3 contains 16 residues. V gave up 5 bases and J gave up 0 bases; unmatched junction bases: 8. Germline CDR1 reads MDHEN; CDR2 reads SYDVKM. This CDR3 reads CASSQSSGIYSYEQYF. CDR3 coding DNA: TGTGCCAGCAGTCAATCTAGCGGGATCTACTCCTACGAGCAGTACTTC. Combining the CDR3 with reference TRBV28 and TRBJ2-7 gives the whole variable domain DVKVTQSSRYLVKRTGEKVFLECVQDMDHENMFWYRQDPGLGLRLIYFSYDVKMKEKGDIPEGYSVSREKKERFSLILESASTNQTSMYLCASSQSSGIYSYEQYFGPGTRLTVT.

J is TRBJ2-5 and V is TRBV3-1, with 8 nucleotides matching TRBD2. This CDR3 is 15 amino acids long. V lost 4 bases to trimming and J lost 5 bases; unmatched junction nucleotides: 9. Looked up from germline, CDR1 is LGHDT and CDR2 is YNNKEL (reference sequence). The CDR3 DNA sequence: TGTGCCAGCAGCCCCTACGGGAGGGCCCTGGAGACCCAGTACTTC. As protein: CASSPYGRALETQYF.